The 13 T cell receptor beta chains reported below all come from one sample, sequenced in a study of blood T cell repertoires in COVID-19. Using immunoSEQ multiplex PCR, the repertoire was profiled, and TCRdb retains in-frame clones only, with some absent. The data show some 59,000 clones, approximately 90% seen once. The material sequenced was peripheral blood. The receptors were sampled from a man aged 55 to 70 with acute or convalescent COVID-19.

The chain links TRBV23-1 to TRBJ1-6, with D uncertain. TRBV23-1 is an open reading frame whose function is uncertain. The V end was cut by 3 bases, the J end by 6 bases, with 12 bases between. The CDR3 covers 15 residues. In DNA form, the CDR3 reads TGCGCCAGCAGTCAGTTCCTTGCGAGTAATTCACCCCTCCACTTT. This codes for CASSQFLASNSPLHF.

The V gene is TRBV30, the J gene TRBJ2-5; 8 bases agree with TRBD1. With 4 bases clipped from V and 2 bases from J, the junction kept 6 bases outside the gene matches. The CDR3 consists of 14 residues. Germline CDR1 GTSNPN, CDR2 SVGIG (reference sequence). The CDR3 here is CAWKGQGGQETQYF. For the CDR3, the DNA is TGTGCCTGGAAAGGACAGGGTGGACAAGAGACCCAGTACTTC.

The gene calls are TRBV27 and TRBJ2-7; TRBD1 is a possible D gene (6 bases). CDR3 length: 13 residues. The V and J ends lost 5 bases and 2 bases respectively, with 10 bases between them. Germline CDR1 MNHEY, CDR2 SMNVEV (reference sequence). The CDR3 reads CASSPRTAYEQYF. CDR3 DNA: TGTGCCAGCAGTCCAAGGACAGCCTACGAGCAGTACTTC.

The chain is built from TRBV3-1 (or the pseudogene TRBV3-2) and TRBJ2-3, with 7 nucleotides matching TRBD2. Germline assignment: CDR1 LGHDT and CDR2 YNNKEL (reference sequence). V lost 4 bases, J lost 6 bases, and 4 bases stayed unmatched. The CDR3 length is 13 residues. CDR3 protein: CASSPGGVDTQYF. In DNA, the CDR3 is TGTGCCAGCAGCCCGGGGGGTGTGGATACGCAGTATTTT.

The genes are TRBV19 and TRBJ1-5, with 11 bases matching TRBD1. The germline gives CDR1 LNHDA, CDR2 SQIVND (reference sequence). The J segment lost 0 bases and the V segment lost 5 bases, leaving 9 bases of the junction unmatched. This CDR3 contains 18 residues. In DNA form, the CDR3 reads TGTGCCAGTAGTCCTTTCGGACAGGGGGCGTATAGCAATCAGCCCCAGCATTTT. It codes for CASSPFGQGAYSNQPQHF. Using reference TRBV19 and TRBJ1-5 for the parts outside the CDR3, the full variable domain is DGGITQSPKYLFRKEGQNVTLSCEQNLNHDAMYWYRQDPGQGLRLIYYSQIVNDFQKGDIAEGYSVSREKKESFPLTVTSAQKNPTAFYLCASSPFGQGAYSNQPQHFGDGTRLSIL.

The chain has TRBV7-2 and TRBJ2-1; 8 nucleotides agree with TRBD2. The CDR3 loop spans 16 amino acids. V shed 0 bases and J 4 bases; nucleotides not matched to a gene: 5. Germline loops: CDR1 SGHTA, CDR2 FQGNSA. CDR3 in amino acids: CASSLAVTGGYNEQFF. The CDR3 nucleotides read TGTGCCAGCAGCTTAGCGGTGACGGGGGGGTACAATGAGCAGTTCTTC.

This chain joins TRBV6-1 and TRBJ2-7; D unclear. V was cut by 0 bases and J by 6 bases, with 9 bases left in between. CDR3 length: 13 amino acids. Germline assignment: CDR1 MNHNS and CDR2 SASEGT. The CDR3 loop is CASSEANRLEQYF. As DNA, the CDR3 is TGTGCCAGCAGTGAAGCTAATAGACTCGAGCAGTACTTC.

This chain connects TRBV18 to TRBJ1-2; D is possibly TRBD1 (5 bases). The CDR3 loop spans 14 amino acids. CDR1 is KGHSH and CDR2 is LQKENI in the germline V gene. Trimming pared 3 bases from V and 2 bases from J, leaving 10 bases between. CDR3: CASSPSQANYGYTF. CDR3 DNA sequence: TGTGCCAGCTCACCTTCACAGGCAAACTATGGCTACACCTTC.

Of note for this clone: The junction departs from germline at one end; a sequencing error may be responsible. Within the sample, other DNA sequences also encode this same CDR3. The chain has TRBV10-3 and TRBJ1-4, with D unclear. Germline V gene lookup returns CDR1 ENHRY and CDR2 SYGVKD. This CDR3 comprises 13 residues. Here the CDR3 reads CAIAGATNEKLFF. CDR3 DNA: TGTGCCATCGCGGGAGCAACTAACGAAAAACTGTTTTTT.

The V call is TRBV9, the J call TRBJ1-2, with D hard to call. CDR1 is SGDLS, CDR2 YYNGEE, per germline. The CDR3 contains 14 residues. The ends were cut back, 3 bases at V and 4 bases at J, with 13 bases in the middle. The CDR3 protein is CASSGEAYGYGYTF. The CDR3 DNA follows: TGTGCCAGCAGCGGCGAGGCGTACGGCTATGGCTACACCTTC. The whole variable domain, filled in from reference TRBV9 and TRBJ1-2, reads DSGVTQTPKHLITATGQRVTLRCSPRSGDLSVYWYQQSLDQGLQFLIQYYNGEERAKGNILERFSAQQFPDLHSELNLSSLELGDSALYFCASSGEAYGYGYTFGSGTRLTVV.

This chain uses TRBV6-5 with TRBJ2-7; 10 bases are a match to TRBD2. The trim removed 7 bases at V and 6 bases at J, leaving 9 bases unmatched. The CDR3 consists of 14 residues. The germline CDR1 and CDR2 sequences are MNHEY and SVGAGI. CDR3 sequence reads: CASILEGLATEQYF. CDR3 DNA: TGTGCCAGCATTCTGGAGGGACTAGCGACCGAGCAGTACTTC.

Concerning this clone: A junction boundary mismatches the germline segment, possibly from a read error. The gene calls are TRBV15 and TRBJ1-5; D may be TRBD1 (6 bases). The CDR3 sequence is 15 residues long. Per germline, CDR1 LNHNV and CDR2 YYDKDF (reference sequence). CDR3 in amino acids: CATSSGTIDNQLQHF. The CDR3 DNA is TGTGCCACCAGCTCCGGGACAATTGACAATCAGCTCCAGCATTTT.

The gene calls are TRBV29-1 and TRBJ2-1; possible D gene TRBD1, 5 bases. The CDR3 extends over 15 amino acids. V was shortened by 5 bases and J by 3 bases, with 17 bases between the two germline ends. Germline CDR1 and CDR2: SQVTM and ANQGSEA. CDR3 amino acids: CSVRPPGWFYNEQFF. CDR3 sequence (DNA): TGCAGCGTTCGTCCCCCAGGGTGGTTCTACAATGAGCAGTTCTTC.